These 15 T cell receptor beta chains share one sample of origin, sequenced in a study of blood T cell repertoires in COVID-19. The table came from immunoSEQ multiplex PCR; TCRdb's copy has only in-frame clones and leaves some out. The sample has approximately 94,000 clones, about 90% seen once. Sequenced: peripheral blood. These receptors all come from a man younger than 45 in a cohort sampled during active COVID-19.

The chain is built from TRBV6-4 and TRBJ2-2; D is unclear. The CDR3 sequence is 18 residues long. Per germline, CDR1 MRHNA and CDR2 SNTAGT. V was clipped by 6 bases and J by 6 bases, with 26 bases between them. The CDR3 region is CASRETAATRWVSGELFF. Written as DNA, the CDR3 is TGTGCCAGCAGAGAAACGGCGGCTACACGTTGGGTCTCCGGGGAGCTGTTTTTT.

The chain joins TRBV12-5 to TRBJ1-1, with 8 bases identical to TRBD1. CDR1 and CDR2 (germline): LGHNT, FRNRAP. Losses at the gene ends were 2 bases for V and 4 bases for J; bases not matched to a gene: 9. This CDR3 contains 16 residues. CDR3 sequence: CASGLTRGPGSTEAFF. CDR3 coding DNA: TGTGCTAGTGGTTTGACCAGGGGGCCGGGGAGCACTGAAGCTTTCTTT.

This clone is a singleton in its sample. The chain joins TRBV7-2 to TRBJ1-1, with unresolved D. Germline V gene lookup returns CDR1 SGHTA and CDR2 FQGNSA. The CDR3 has 13 residues. The V and J ends lost 2 bases and 3 bases respectively, with 7 bases between them. This CDR3 reads CASSLQRDTEAFF. DNA of the CDR3: TGTGCCAGCAGCTTACAGAGGGACACTGAAGCTTTCTTT.

V gene TRBV18 combines with J gene TRBJ1-1; TRBD1 agrees at 7 bases. CDR1 is KGHSH, CDR2 LQKENI, per germline. The CDR3 covers 15 residues. After removal of 3 bases from V and 1 base from J, the junction contained 5 bases not matched to a gene. CDR3: CASSPTTGQNTEAFF. In DNA form, the CDR3 reads TGTGCCAGCTCACCCACGACAGGGCAGAACACTGAAGCTTTCTTT.

The chain carries TRBV18 and TRBJ1-2; TRBD1 might be the D (5 bases). The germline V gene has CDR1 KGHSH and CDR2 LQKENI. Trimming removed 5 bases from V and 3 bases from J, with 13 bases in between. This CDR3 spans 14 amino acids. The CDR3 loop reads CASSSAGLDYGYTF. DNA of the CDR3: TGTGCCAGCTCATCCGCAGGGTTAGACTATGGCTACACCTTC.

The CDR3 bases are TGCGCCAGCAAGGAGGGAGGGGCGTATGAAAAACTGTTTTTT. Its protein product is CASKEGGAYEKLFF. The rearrangement uses TRBV4-1 and TRBJ1-4, with D possibly TRBD1 on 5 matching bases. Germline V gene data show CDR1 as MGHRA and CDR2 as YSYEKL. Trimming shortened V by 7 bases and J by 6 bases, and 15 bases separated the two germline ends. The CDR3 has 14 amino acids.

The V call is TRBV4-3, the J call TRBJ1-4; no definite D call. The CDR3 spans 14 residues. Between the trimmed V and J ends, which lost 0 bases and 8 bases, there was a span of 10 bases. Per the germline V gene, CDR1 is LGHNA and CDR2 is YSLEER. The CDR3 coding sequence is TGCGCCAGCAGCCAAGAACACAGATCCGAAAAACTGTTTTTT. Protein: CASSQEHRSEKLFF.

CDR3 DNA sequence: TGTGCCTGGAGCAGGGGGCCTAGCACAGATACGCAGTATTTT. Amino acids: CAWSRGPSTDTQYF. The V gene is TRBV30, the J gene TRBJ2-3; 8 bases align to TRBD1. Looked up from germline, CDR1 is GTSNPN and CDR2 is SVGIG (reference sequence). CDR3 size: 14 residues. Trimming took 3 bases from V and 0 from J; bases not matched to a gene: 2.

The chain joins TRBV30 to TRBJ2-1, with TRBD1 identical over 9 bases. This CDR3 has 14 amino acids. V lost 3 bases to trimming and J lost 9 bases; unmatched junction nucleotides: 9. Per the germline V gene, CDR1 is GTSNPN and CDR2 is SVGIG (reference sequence). The CDR3 is CAWRPGQGRTEQFF. CDR3 nucleotide sequence: TGTGCCTGGAGGCCGGGACAGGGTAGGACTGAGCAGTTCTTC.

The chain is built from TRBV5-4 and TRBJ2-2, with TRBD2 as a possible D gene (5 bases). The germline V and J ends were trimmed by 2 bases and 0 bases, with 11 bases remaining between them. The germline gives CDR1 SGHNT, CDR2 YYREEE (reference sequence). The CDR3 is made up of 16 amino acids. The CDR3 reads CASSFVSGSNTGELFF. In DNA form, the CDR3 reads TGTGCCAGCAGCTTCGTCTCGGGGTCGAACACCGGGGAGCTGTTTTTT.

The chain couples TRBV7-2 to TRBJ1-5, with 9 bases identical to TRBD1. The CDR3 is 15 residues long. V gave up 8 bases and J gave up 4 bases; unmatched junction bases: 9. Germline values: CDR1 SGHTA, CDR2 FQGNSA. Written as DNA, the CDR3 is TGTGCCAGCGCTCCGACGGGGACAGGGAATCAGCCCCAGCATTTT. This sequence encodes CASAPTGTGNQPQHF. Based on the CDR3 plus reference TRBV7-2 and TRBJ1-5, the full variable domain is GAGVSQSPSNKVTEKGKDVELRCDPISGHTALYWYRQSLGQGLEFLIYFQGNSAPDKSGLPSDRFSAERTGGSVSTLTIQRTQQEDSAVYLCASAPTGTGNQPQHFGDGTRLSIL.

The V gene is TRBV10-3, the J gene TRBJ2-1, with 9 bases matching TRBD1. Germline CDR1 is ENHRY and CDR2 is SYGVKD. With V trimmed by 4 bases and J by 4 bases, 11 bases remained unmatched. The CDR3 has 17 residues. DNA of the CDR3: TGTGCCATCAGTGCCGCCCCGGGACAGGGTCCTTACAATGAGCAGTTCTTC. Translating gives CAISAAPGQGPYNEQFF.

CDR3 region: CASSSLRTGPGRGNEKLFF. CDR3 bases: TGTGCCAGCAGTTCCCTTCGGACAGGGCCTGGTCGGGGTAATGAAAAACTGTTTTTT. The chain carries TRBV6-2 or TRBV6-3 and TRBJ1-4; 8 nucleotides agree with TRBD1. In germline, CDR1 is MNHEY, CDR2 SVGEGT. J gave up 4 bases and V 4 bases, and 17 bases lay outside the gene matches. This CDR3 comprises 19 residues.

The chain joins TRBV19 to TRBJ2-1; 7 bases map to TRBD2. The junction had 3 bases not matched to a gene; V was cut back by 8 bases and J by 8 bases. Germline lookup yields CDR1 LNHDA and CDR2 SQIVND (reference sequence). The CDR3 covers 11 residues. DNA of the CDR3: TGTGCCAGTCGGGGGGACGATGAGCAGTTCTTC. Its translation: CASRGDDEQFF.

This chain joins TRBV19 and TRBJ1-6; weak D call: TRBD1 (5 bases). Germline CDR1 is LNHDA and CDR2 is SQIVND (reference sequence). The CDR3 length is 16 residues. Trimming stripped 6 bases from V and 7 bases from J, with 19 bases between. For the CDR3, the DNA is TGTGCCAGTAGCGTAGGTGGGGGGAAGGGAAATTCACCCCTCCACTTT. Translated: CASSVGGGKGNSPLHF.